The T cell receptor (beta chain) described here comes from a study of blood T cell repertoires in COVID-19. Data came from immunoSEQ multiplex PCR; TCRdb stores just in-frame clones and leaves some out. The repertoire holds a few hundred thousand clones, with approximately 86% as singletons. The CDR3 has 13 amino acids. Germline values: CDR1 MNHEY, CDR2 SVGAGI. Trimming pared 5 bases from V and 7 bases from J, leaving 9 bases between. V and J are TRBV6-5 and TRBJ1-6; D is uncertain. The specimen was peripheral blood. The TCR sequence derives from a woman aged 60 to 75 with COVID-19, enrolled during active disease. In nucleotides, the CDR3 is TGTGCCAGCAGTCTCACATCCAATTCACCCCTCCACTTT. This gives the protein CASSLTSNSPLHF.